One and the same sample provided the 31 T cell receptor beta chains below, sequenced in a study of blood T cell repertoires in COVID-19. Data came from immunoSEQ multiplex PCR; TCRdb stores just in-frame clones and leaves some out. The data contain roughly 230,000 clones, approximately 91% of them seen just once; the ten biggest clones take up around 0.86%. The sequencing input was peripheral blood. These TCRs come from a man in his thirties or forties with COVID-19, enrolled during active disease.

The genes are TRBV5-1 and TRBJ1-3; 8 bases are shared with TRBD1. V gave up 4 bases and J gave up 0 bases; unmatched junction bases: 3. The CDR3 is 15 residues long. The germline CDR1 and CDR2 sequences are SGHRS and YFSETQ. The CDR3 reads CASSATGDSGNTIYF. In DNA, the CDR3 is TGCGCCAGCAGCGCGACAGGGGACTCTGGAAACACCATATATTTT.

The chain has TRBV9 and TRBJ1-2, with a tentative D call TRBD1 (5 bases). Germline V lookup: CDR1 SGDLS, CDR2 YYNGEE. The V gene lost 0 bases and the J gene lost 7 bases, with 13 bases spanning the gap. CDR3 length: 14 amino acids. The CDR3 sequence is CASSVEERGTGYTF. The CDR3 DNA follows: TGTGCCAGCAGCGTAGAAGAGCGGGGGACTGGCTACACCTTC. The full variable domain, completed using reference TRBV9 and TRBJ1-2, is DSGVTQTPKHLITATGQRVTLRCSPRSGDLSVYWYQQSLDQGLQFLIQYYNGEERAKGNILERFSAQQFPDLHSELNLSSLELGDSALYFCASSVEERGTGYTFGSGTRLTVV.

V and J are TRBV10-3 and TRBJ1-5; TRBD1 matches 7 bases. Per the germline V gene, CDR1 is ENHRY and CDR2 is SYGVKD. The length of the CDR3 is 13 residues. Trimming cost V 11 bases and J 4 bases; bases outside gene matches: 8. The CDR3: CASTGDWNQPQHF. The CDR3 DNA reads as TGTGCCTCCACAGGGGATTGGAATCAGCCCCAGCATTTT.

The chain has TRBV4-2 and TRBJ2-1; TRBD1 aligns across 12 bases. Germline V gene sequence: CDR1 LGHNA, CDR2 YNFKEQ. The CDR3 length is 15 residues. Germline trimming cut 6 bases from V and 2 bases from J; bases unmatched to any gene: 2. The CDR3 DNA reads as TGTGCCAGCAGTCGGGACAGGGGGCCCTACAATGAGCAGTTCTTC. Its protein is CASSRDRGPYNEQFF.

The chain is built from TRBV10-1 and TRBJ1-1; perhaps TRBD1 as D (6 bases). This CDR3 comprises 13 residues. The V gene's germline CDR1 is WNHNN and CDR2 SYGVQD (reference sequence). Trimming shortened V by 6 bases and J by 4 bases, and 12 bases separated the two germline ends. Written as DNA, the CDR3 is TGCGCCAGCAGGGACCAGGGGAGCACTGAAGCTTTCTTT. Its translation is CASRDQGSTEAFF.

The chain employs TRBV5-1 and TRBJ1-1, with TRBD1 as a possible D gene (6 bases). CDR3 length equals 13 residues. V was pared by 2 bases and J by 5 bases, with 10 bases between. Germline V lookup: CDR1 SGHRS, CDR2 YFSETQ. CDR3 DNA: TGCGCCAGCAGCTTCCAGGGGTTAACTGAAGCTTTCTTT. It codes for CASSFQGLTEAFF.

V is TRBV3-1 (or the pseudogene TRBV3-2) and J is TRBJ1-1; a weak D match, TRBD1 (5 bases). Germline CDR1 reads LGHDT; CDR2 reads YNNKEL (reference sequence). The CDR3 runs 12 residues. Trimming stripped 4 bases from V and 7 bases from J, with 10 bases between. The chain's CDR3 is CASSPSGVEAFF. CDR3 DNA sequence: TGTGCCAGCAGCCCTTCGGGGGTTGAAGCTTTCTTT.

On this clone itself: Other DNA sequences within the sample encode an identical CDR3. The chain couples TRBV20-1 to TRBJ2-7; D not resolved. V lost 3 bases to trimming and J lost 5 bases, with 8 bases between them. The V gene's germline CDR1 is DFQATT and CDR2 SNEGSKA (reference sequence). There are 11 residues in the CDR3. CDR3 region: CSARAGHEQYF. The CDR3 DNA reads TGCAGTGCTAGGGCTGGGCACGAGCAGTACTTC.

This chain connects TRBV4-2 to TRBJ1-1; 10 bases agree with TRBD1. This CDR3 comprises 16 residues. Germline CDR1 LGHNA, CDR2 YNFKEQ. Unmatched junction bases numbered 6, after V lost 5 bases and J lost 0 bases. CDR3 DNA: TGTGCCAGCAGCAAGAGACAGGGGGCCATGAACACTGAAGCTTTCTTT. This encodes CASSKRQGAMNTEAFF.

The rearrangement uses TRBV28 and TRBJ1-5; tentative D call: TRBD1 (6 bases). V was shortened by 1 base and J by 4 bases, with 11 bases between the two germline ends. Germline values: CDR1 MDHEN, CDR2 SYDVKM. The CDR3 length is 15 residues. The DNA for the CDR3 is TGTGCCAGCAGTTTATTGGACAGAAATAATCAGCCCCAGCATTTT. It is translated as CASSLLDRNNQPQHF.

The chain combines TRBV3-1 (or the pseudogene TRBV3-2) with TRBJ1-2, with D tentatively TRBD1 (5 bases). There are 16 residues in the CDR3. Trimming took off 4 bases at V and 2 bases at J, with 17 bases between the two ends. Germline V gene sequence: CDR1 LGHDT, CDR2 YNNKEL (reference sequence). This chain's CDR3 is CASSPPATVLNYGYTF. The CDR3 DNA reads TGTGCCAGCAGCCCCCCCGCGACAGTGCTCAACTATGGCTACACCTTC.

The chain has TRBV7-9 and TRBJ1-4; no clear D. This CDR3 contains 15 residues. Germline V gene sequence: CDR1 SEHNR, CDR2 FQNEAQ (reference sequence). Trimming took 5 bases from V and 3 from J, leaving 13 bases between them. CDR3 sequence (DNA): TGTGCCAGCAGCATACGGACTATGGCTAATGAAAAACTGTTTTTT. Translated, it gives CASSIRTMANEKLFF.

The chain joins TRBV29-1 to TRBJ1-2; 9 bases align to TRBD1. CDR1 is SQVTM and CDR2 is ANQGSEA in the germline V gene. The CDR3 totals 14 residues. Trimming cost V 3 bases and J 3 bases; bases outside gene matches: 5. CDR3 sequence reads: CSVDGDREDYGYTF. The DNA for the CDR3 is TGCAGCGTTGACGGGGACAGGGAGGACTATGGCTACACCTTC.

This clone was seen only once. V gene TRBV2 combines with J gene TRBJ2-7; 7 bases are shared with TRBD1. Germline loops: CDR1 SNHLY, CDR2 FYNNEI. This CDR3 is 15 amino acids long. The V gene end was trimmed by 0 bases and the J gene end by 9 bases; junction bases not matched to a gene: 11. The CDR3 sequence is CASSEAGQRSLGQYF. In nucleotides, the CDR3 is TGTGCCAGCAGTGAAGCGGGACAGAGATCACTGGGGCAGTACTTC.

This chain links TRBV3-1 (or the pseudogene TRBV3-2) with TRBJ2-3; 12 bases line up with TRBD2. V gave up 4 bases and J gave up 0 bases; unmatched junction bases: 2. CDR1 is LGHDT, CDR2 YNNKEL, per germline (reference sequence). The CDR3 consists of 16 residues. The CDR3 sequence: CASSRTSGMSTDTQYF. The CDR3 nucleotides are TGTGCCAGCAGCCGGACTAGCGGGATGAGCACAGATACGCAGTATTTT.

The chain joins TRBV19 to TRBJ1-2, with 8 bases aligning to TRBD1. Germline trimming cut 5 bases from V and 6 bases from J; bases unmatched to any gene: 11. Germline loops: CDR1 LNHDA, CDR2 SQIVND (reference sequence). This CDR3 region has 15 residues. CDR3 residues: CASSSRTGFKDGYTF. The CDR3 DNA reads TGTGCCAGTAGTTCTCGGACAGGGTTTAAGGATGGCTACACCTTC.

This clone was found once. This chain links TRBV7-9 with TRBJ1-1; no definite D call. V lost 0 bases and J 6 bases, leaving 14 bases between the germline ends. The CDR3 covers 15 residues. The germline CDR1 and CDR2 sequences are SEHNR and FQNEAQ (reference sequence). The CDR3 loop is CASSLARGGGAEAFF. CDR3 bases: TGTGCCAGCAGCTTAGCCCGGGGAGGTGGCGCTGAAGCTTTCTTT.

The chain has TRBV27 and TRBJ2-1; 7 bases line up with TRBD2. CDR1 is MNHEY, CDR2 SMNVEV, per germline (reference sequence). The ends lost 0 bases at V and 0 bases at J; junction bases unmatched: 11. There are 19 residues in the CDR3. As DNA, the CDR3 is TGTGCCAGCAGTTTATCCGGGGCGAGCGGGGCCCGCTCCTACAATGAGCAGTTCTTC. As protein: CASSLSGASGARSYNEQFF.

The rearrangement links TRBV19 to TRBJ1-1; no reliable D call. This CDR3 has 14 residues. The V and J ends lost 8 bases and 1 base respectively, with 14 bases between them. Per germline, CDR1 LNHDA and CDR2 SQIVND (reference sequence). Written as DNA, the CDR3 is TGTGCCAGTGAAAACTTTCCCGCGAACACTGAAGCTTTCTTT. Translation: CASENFPANTEAFF.

V is TRBV9 and J is TRBJ2-2; 7 nucleotides line up with TRBD1. Germline trimming cut 2 bases from V and 5 bases from J; bases unmatched to any gene: 6. There are 15 residues in the CDR3. Germline V gene sequence: CDR1 SGDLS, CDR2 YYNGEE. The CDR3 sequence: CASSVQGEGTGELFF. CDR3 in DNA: TGTGCCAGCAGCGTCCAGGGGGAAGGTACCGGGGAGCTGTTTTTT.

CDR3 sequence: CASSRTGQLIQETQYF. The CDR3 DNA follows: TGTGCCAGCAGCAGGACGGGACAGCTTATACAAGAGACCCAGTACTTC. V gene TRBV5-5 combines with J gene TRBJ2-5, with 7 bases matching TRBD1. The germline V gene has CDR1 SGHKS and CDR2 YYEKEE (reference sequence). Trimming at V came to 4 bases and at J to 2 bases, leaving 11 bases not matched to a gene. This CDR3 contains 16 residues.

The rearrangement uses TRBV3-1 (or the pseudogene TRBV3-2) and TRBJ2-7, with D uncertain. The germline V and J ends were trimmed by 3 bases and 0 bases, with 9 bases remaining between them. Looked up from germline, CDR1 is LGHDT and CDR2 is YNNKEL (reference sequence). The CDR3 spans 14 residues. CDR3 sequence: CASSQGSFSYEQYF. For the CDR3, the DNA is TGTGCCAGCAGCCAGGGCAGCTTCTCCTACGAGCAGTACTTC.

The chain is built from TRBV6-6 and TRBJ1-2; possible D gene TRBD1, 5 bases. With 1 base removed from V and 2 bases from J, the gap between germline ends came to 14 bases. CDR1 and CDR2 (germline): MNHNY, SVGAGI (reference sequence). CDR3 length: 16 residues. CDR3 bases: TGTGCCAGCAGTTACTTCTGGCAGGGTGACAACTATGGCTACACCTTC. Protein product: CASSYFWQGDNYGYTF.

The chain couples TRBV6-5 to TRBJ1-5, with D possibly matching TRBD1 (5 bases). Germline CDR1 reads MNHEY; CDR2 reads SVGAGI. Trimming took off 4 bases at V and 0 bases at J, with 13 bases between the two ends. CDR3 length: 16 residues. As DNA, the CDR3 is TGTGCCAGCAGTTCCAACCAGGGTGTTAGCAATCAGCCCCAGCATTTT. The encoded protein is CASSSNQGVSNQPQHF.

This chain uses TRBV4-2 with TRBJ2-7; 8 bases align to TRBD1. The CDR3 sequence is 16 residues long. Germline V CDR1 and CDR2: LGHNA, YNFKEQ. Trimming removed 3 bases from V and 0 bases from J; junction bases left unmatched: 7. Here the CDR3 reads CASSHPGTGTSYEQYF. DNA for the CDR3: TGTGCCAGCAGCCACCCCGGGACAGGTACCTCCTACGAGCAGTACTTC.

The chain employs TRBV9 and TRBJ2-2, with 7 bases fitting TRBD2. Germline CDR1 and CDR2: SGDLS and YYNGEE. The ends lost 4 bases at V and 1 base at J; junction bases unmatched: 4. The CDR3 consists of 15 residues. The CDR3 region has the DNA TGTGCCAGCAGCTTTGGGACTATGAACACCGGGGAGCTGTTTTTT. Its protein is CASSFGTMNTGELFF.

The rearrangement joins TRBV5-1 to TRBJ2-6; the D gene is possibly TRBD2 (5 bases). The CDR3 contains 18 residues. V lost 0 bases and J lost 0, with 13 bases in between. Per germline, CDR1 SGHRS and CDR2 YFSETQ. In DNA form, the CDR3 reads TGCGCCAGCAGCTTGGTCGACGGACTTAGCTCTGGGGCCAACGTCCTGACTTTC. It specifies CASSLVDGLSSGANVLTF.

This clone appeared a single time. The V and J genes are TRBV27 and TRBJ1-2; possibly TRBD1 for D (6 bases). Germline V gene data show CDR1 as MNHEY and CDR2 as SMNVEV (reference sequence). V lost 3 bases, J lost 6 bases, and 17 bases lay in between. The CDR3 has 15 residues. This CDR3 reads CASSLSTGFYDGYTF. DNA of the CDR3: TGTGCCAGCAGTTTGTCGACAGGTTTTTATGATGGCTACACCTTC.

This rearrangement joins TRBV7-9 to TRBJ1-4; D possibly corresponds to TRBD1 (6 bases). Germline V gene sequence: CDR1 SEHNR, CDR2 FQNEAQ (reference sequence). CDR3 length: 14 residues. The V end was cut by 5 bases, the J end by 2 bases, with 9 bases between. The DNA of the CDR3 is TGTGCCAGCAGCGGGGGCGTCACTAATGAAAAACTGTTTTTT. Protein product: CASSGGVTNEKLFF.

DNA of the CDR3: TGTGCCAGCAGCTTTGGGAGACTAACGATGAACACTGAAGCTTTCTTT. Protein sequence: CASSFGRLTMNTEAFF. J is TRBJ1-1 and V is TRBV7-7; D ambiguous. V shed 3 bases and J shed 0 bases, with 14 bases lying between them. Germline CDR1 is SSHAT and CDR2 is FNYEAQ (reference sequence). The CDR3 loop spans 16 amino acids.

V gene TRBV7-9 combines with J gene TRBJ1-4, with a tentative D call TRBD1 (5 bases). The CDR3 runs to 17 residues. Germline loops: CDR1 SEHNR, CDR2 FQNEAQ (reference sequence). Trimming stripped 3 bases from V and 7 bases from J, with 21 bases between. The CDR3 loop is CASSFGGLRPASEKLFF. The CDR3 nucleotides are TGTGCCAGCAGCTTCGGGGGTCTTCGTCCGGCCAGTGAAAAACTGTTTTTT.